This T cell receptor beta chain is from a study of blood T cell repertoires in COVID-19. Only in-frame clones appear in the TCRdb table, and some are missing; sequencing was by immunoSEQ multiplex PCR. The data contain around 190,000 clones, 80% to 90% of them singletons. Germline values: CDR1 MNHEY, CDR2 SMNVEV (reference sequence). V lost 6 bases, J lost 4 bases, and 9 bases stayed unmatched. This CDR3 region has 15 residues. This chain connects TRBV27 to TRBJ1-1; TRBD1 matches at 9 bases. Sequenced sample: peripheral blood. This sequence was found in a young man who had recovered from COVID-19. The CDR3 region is CASSDSGTGSTEAFF. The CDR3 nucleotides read TGTGCCAGCAGCGATTCCGGGACAGGGAGCACTGAAGCTTTCTTT.